This passage covers 28 T cell receptor beta chains from one sample sequenced in a study of blood T cell repertoires in COVID-19 (dated by TCRdb to the early 2020s). Receptor amplification or capture employed the immunoSEQ multiplex PCR assay. TCRdb's version of the immuneACCESS table is confined to in-frame rearrangements and falls short of the full clone set. An unresolved V gene accounts for under half of the shortfall where checked; the remainder is of unknown origin. In all, the sample holds 150,000 to 200,000 clones, and about 80% of those were seen once. Together, the top ten hold roughly 8.7% of the sample. Sequenced input: peripheral blood. Source of these receptors: a woman in her 50s with active or convalescent COVID-19.

In DNA form, the CDR3 reads TGTGCCAGCAGCTTTGCGGGAGTTCGGGTCGAGCAGTACTTC. Translating it yields CASSFAGVRVEQYF. This chain links TRBV7-2 with TRBJ2-7; TRBD2 agrees at 7 bases. The germline V gene encodes CDR1 SGHTA and CDR2 FQGNSA. CDR3 length: 14 residues. Losses at the gene ends were 3 bases for V and 6 bases for J; bases not matched to a gene: 8.

As concerns this clone: Other DNA variants within this sample encode the same CDR3. The gene calls are TRBV7-2 and TRBJ2-5; D might be TRBD2 (5 bases). Germline values: CDR1 SGHTA, CDR2 FQGNSA. V dropped 1 base and J dropped 7 bases, with 7 bases sitting between them. This CDR3 has 12 residues. CDR3: CASSLELATQYF. For the CDR3, the DNA is TGTGCCAGCAGCTTAGAGCTAGCGACCCAGTACTTC.

CDR3 coding DNA: TGTGCCAGCAGTCTCGACACTAGCGGGAGTGGCGCCGGGGAGCTGTTTTTT. It is translated as CASSLDTSGSGAGELFF. The J gene is TRBJ2-2, the V gene TRBV2; 11 positions agree with TRBD2. Germline lookup yields CDR1 SNHLY and CDR2 FYNNEI. The CDR3 is 17 residues long. With 5 bases clipped from V and 6 bases from J, the junction kept 11 bases outside the gene matches. The whole variable domain, filled in from reference TRBV2 and TRBJ2-2, reads EPEVTQTPSHQVTQMGQEVILRCVPISNHLYFYWYRQILGQKVEFLVSFYNNEISEKSEIFDDQFSVERPDGSNFTLKIRSTKLEDSAMYFCASSLDTSGSGAGELFFGEGSRLTVL.

This rearrangement joins TRBV27 to TRBJ1-3, with 7 bases fitting TRBD1. The CDR3 runs 16 residues. Germline V CDR1 and CDR2: MNHEY, SMNVEV (reference sequence). V shed 6 bases and J 4 bases; nucleotides not matched to a gene: 12. DNA of the CDR3: TGTGCCAGCAGCCAGAAGGGACAGCCGGCCGGAAACACCATATATTTT. Its translation is CASSQKGQPAGNTIYF.

The rearrangement joins TRBV27 to TRBJ2-3; possible D gene TRBD1, 6 bases. Germline V gene data show CDR1 as MNHEY and CDR2 as SMNVEV (reference sequence). The V end lost 8 bases, the J end lost 1 base, and 16 bases lay between the germline ends. The CDR3 is made up of 15 amino acids. CDR3 bases: TGTGCCAGCGGACACTGGACAGACCGCACAGATACGCAGTATTTT. Translating it yields CASGHWTDRTDTQYF.

The V call is TRBV7-2, the J call TRBJ2-1, with TRBD2 matching 8 bases. The junction had 3 bases not matched to a gene; V was cut back by 0 bases and J by 5 bases. Germline V lookup: CDR1 SGHTA, CDR2 FQGNSA. CDR3 length equals 15 residues. Written as DNA, the CDR3 is TGTGCCAGCAGCTTAGCTCTAGCGGGCCACAATGAGCAGTTCTTC. It is translated as CASSLALAGHNEQFF.

This chain uses TRBV18 with TRBJ2-1; 9 bases are shared with TRBD1. Germline-derived CDR1 and CDR2 are KGHSH and LQKENI. Trimming at V came to 6 bases and at J to 8 bases, leaving 8 bases not matched to a gene. The CDR3 covers 14 residues. The CDR3 nucleotides read TGTGCCAGCTCCCCCCTGGACAGGGGAGATGAGCAGTTCTTC. It codes for CASSPLDRGDEQFF.

The chain employs TRBV20-1 and TRBJ1-3; D gene uncertain. The CDR3 sequence is 13 residues long. CDR1 is DFQATT and CDR2 is SNEGSKA in the germline V gene (reference sequence). The V gene lost 3 bases and the J gene lost 2 bases, with 8 bases spanning the gap. The DNA for the CDR3 is TGCAGTGCTAGTCGAGGAACTGGAAACACCATATATTTT. This encodes CSASRGTGNTIYF.

V usage is TRBV5-1 and J usage is TRBJ1-1; tentative D call: TRBD1 (5 bases). The ends were cut back, 2 bases at V and 0 bases at J, with 8 bases in the middle. This CDR3 has 14 amino acids. Germline assignment: CDR1 SGHRS and CDR2 YFSETQ. The CDR3 bases are TGCGCCAGCAGCTTCCCAGGGTTGAACACTGAAGCTTTCTTT. Translating it yields CASSFPGLNTEAFF. The full variable domain, rest sourced from reference TRBV5-1 and TRBJ1-1, is KAGVTQTPRYLIKTRGQQVTLSCSPISGHRSVSWYQQTPGQGLQFLFEYFSETQRNKGNFPGRFSGRQFSNSRSEMNVSTLELGDSALYLCASSFPGLNTEAFFGQGTRLTVV.

The chain has TRBV6-1 and TRBJ2-7, with TRBD2 matching 7 bases. V dropped 0 bases and J dropped 4; count of bases not matched to a gene: 6. Germline CDR1 and CDR2: MNHNS and SASEGT. The CDR3 consists of 15 residues. CDR3 loop: CASSEAGGSGYEQYF. The CDR3 DNA is TGTGCCAGCAGTGAAGCCGGGGGGAGCGGGTACGAGCAGTACTTC.

This clone was seen a few times. The V gene is TRBV2, the J gene TRBJ2-1; 12 bases map to TRBD1. Germline assignment: CDR1 SNHLY and CDR2 FYNNEI. Germline trimming cut 9 bases from V and 8 bases from J; bases unmatched to any gene: 11. The CDR3 contains 15 residues. CDR3 amino acids: CASRPGTGGFHEQFF. CDR3 bases: TGTGCCAGTAGACCCGGGACAGGGGGCTTTCATGAGCAGTTCTTC.

This clone was detected ten times or more. V usage is TRBV6-5 and J usage is TRBJ1-1, with 8 nucleotides matching TRBD1. The CDR3 has 12 residues. V was pared by 4 bases and J by 7 bases, with 2 bases of the junction left unmatched. From germline, CDR1 is MNHEY and CDR2 SVGAGI. CDR3 amino acids: CASSSDRGEAFF. CDR3 in DNA: TGTGCCAGCAGTTCTGACAGGGGTGAAGCTTTCTTT.

The J gene is TRBJ2-7, the V gene TRBV7-8; TRBD1 matches 7 bases. The junction had 10 bases not matched to a gene; V was cut back by 5 bases and J by 6 bases. The CDR3 runs to 14 residues. The germline gives CDR1 SGHVS, CDR2 FQNEAQ. CDR3 coding DNA: TGTGCCAGCAGCCTCCCGACAGGGATCGTCGAGCAGTACTTC. Translated, it gives CASSLPTGIVEQYF.

The chain is built from TRBV5-1 and TRBJ2-5, with 8 bases aligning to TRBD2. V lost 4 bases to trimming and J lost 4 bases; unmatched junction nucleotides: 6. This CDR3 spans 14 amino acids. Germline V gives CDR1 SGHRS, CDR2 YFSETQ. This CDR3 is CASSVLAGTETQYF. The CDR3 DNA reads as TGCGCCAGCAGCGTGCTAGCGGGTACAGAGACCCAGTACTTC.

V usage is TRBV11-2 and J usage is TRBJ2-2; D is perhaps TRBD1 (5 bases). CDR1 is SGHAT and CDR2 is FQNNGV in the germline V gene. V was clipped by 5 bases and J by 1 base, with 11 bases between them. The CDR3 loop spans 15 amino acids. CDR3 sequence: CASSPPGRNTGELFF. In DNA, the CDR3 is TGTGCCAGCAGCCCCCCAGGGCGGAACACCGGGGAGCTGTTTTTT.

The rearrangement joins TRBV14 to TRBJ1-2; D is uncertain. The CDR3 has 14 amino acids. V was shortened by 0 bases and J by 4 bases, with 9 bases between the two germline ends. Germline V gene sequence: CDR1 SGHDN, CDR2 FVKESK. CDR3 in amino acids: CASSQDRRVYGYTF. CDR3 nucleotide sequence: TGTGCCAGCAGCCAAGATCGGAGGGTCTATGGCTACACCTTC.

V is TRBV30 and J is TRBJ1-3, with 7 nucleotides matching TRBD1. This CDR3 region has 15 residues. CDR1 is GTSNPN, CDR2 SVGIG, per germline (reference sequence). V was pared by 1 base and J by 2 bases, with 5 bases of the junction left unmatched. This CDR3 is CAWSAGTVTGNTIYF. The CDR3 DNA reads TGTGCCTGGAGTGCCGGGACAGTGACTGGAAACACCATATATTTT.

Ten or more counts support this clone. V and J are TRBV3-1 (or the pseudogene TRBV3-2) and TRBJ2-3; 7 nucleotides match TRBD2. CDR1 is LGHDT, CDR2 YNNKEL, per germline (reference sequence). The CDR3 has 14 amino acids. Trimming cost V 1 base and J 6 bases; bases outside gene matches: 4. CDR3: CASSQGDSGDTQYF. The CDR3 DNA is TGTGCCAGCAGCCAAGGAGATAGCGGGGATACGCAGTATTTT.

The V gene is TRBV12-5, the J gene TRBJ2-1; TRBD2 matches at 11 bases. V lost 5 bases, J lost 6 bases, and 9 bases stayed unmatched. This CDR3 is 16 amino acids long. Per germline, CDR1 LGHNT and CDR2 FRNRAP. CDR3 coding DNA: TGTGCTAGTGGTCCAGGACTAGCGGGTCGCTCCAATGAGCAGTTCTTC. This codes for CASGPGLAGRSNEQFF. Complete variable domain (other parts from reference TRBV12-5 and TRBJ2-1): DARVTQTPRHKVTEMGQEVTMRCQPILGHNTVFWYRQTMMQGLELLAYFRNRAPLDDSGMPKDRFSAEMPDATLATLKIQPSEPRDSAVYFCASGPGLAGRSNEQFFGPGTRLTVL.

For the CDR3, the DNA is TGTGCCAGCAGCTCGGGGTTTAGCACAGATACGCAGTATTTT. Its translation is CASSSGFSTDTQYF. V is TRBV7-9 and J is TRBJ2-3, with TRBD2 as a possible D gene (5 bases). The CDR3 runs 14 residues. V was pared by 4 bases and J by 0 bases, with 8 bases between. Germline V gene lookup returns CDR1 SEHNR and CDR2 FQNEAQ (reference sequence).

The chain couples TRBV7-8 to TRBJ2-3; D not certain. This CDR3 is built from 12 residues. Trimming took off 5 bases at V and 5 bases at J, with 8 bases between the two ends. Germline-derived CDR1 and CDR2 are SGHVS and FQNEAQ. The CDR3 bases are TGTGCCAGCAGCCAACGGAGAGATACGCAGTATTTT. Its protein is CASSQRRDTQYF.

This chain uses TRBV2 with TRBJ1-5; D is possibly TRBD1 (6 bases). CDR1 and CDR2 from the germline V gene are SNHLY and FYNNEI. V lost 6 bases to trimming and J lost 0 bases, with 12 bases between them. This CDR3 spans 15 amino acids. In nucleotides, the CDR3 is TGTGCCAGCAGGGGGACAAGATATAGCAATCAGCCCCAGCATTTT. This codes for CASRGTRYSNQPQHF.

This chain links TRBV5-1 with TRBJ2-7; tentatively, D is TRBD1 (7 bases). This CDR3 comprises 19 residues. The V gene's germline CDR1 is SGHRS and CDR2 YFSETQ. V lost 2 bases, J lost 2 bases, and 26 bases lay in between. CDR3 DNA sequence: TGCGCCAGCAGCTTTTCCGTAATCGGGAGCAGGGGGACCACCTACGAGCAGTACTTC. Translation gives CASSFSVIGSRGTTYEQYF.

The rearrangement links TRBV19 to TRBJ1-1; 7 bases match TRBD1. The ends lost 6 bases at V and 3 bases at J; junction bases unmatched: 7. Germline V gene data show CDR1 as LNHDA and CDR2 as SQIVND (reference sequence). The CDR3 totals 14 residues. The CDR3 bases are TGTGCCAGTAGGTTCCGGGACAGAGACACTGAAGCTTTCTTT. It translates to CASRFRDRDTEAFF.

This chain uses TRBV2 with TRBJ2-5, with a possible D match to TRBD1 (6 bases). V gave up 5 bases and J gave up 3 bases, with 19 bases separating them. This CDR3 region has 16 residues. Germline assignment: CDR1 SNHLY and CDR2 FYNNEI. The CDR3, as DNA: TGTGCCAGCAGTAAAACCCGACAGGCAAGGAAAGAGACCCAGTACTTC. It is translated as CASSKTRQARKETQYF.

This clone was found a few times. This chain links TRBV30 with TRBJ1-3; TRBD1 might be the D (6 bases). CDR1 and CDR2 (germline): GTSNPN, SVGIG (reference sequence). The CDR3 totals 15 residues. Trimming shortened V by 3 bases and J by 1 base, and 13 bases separated the two germline ends. CDR3 loop: CAWRQGRLSGNTIYF. CDR3 DNA: TGTGCCTGGAGGCAGGGGAGACTTTCTGGAAACACCATATATTTT.

This clone was recorded a few times. J is TRBJ1-2 and V is TRBV24-1; D possibly corresponds to TRBD1 (6 bases). Trimming took off 10 bases at V and 2 bases at J, with 10 bases between the two ends. Germline assignment: CDR1 KGHDR and CDR2 SFDVKD. The CDR3 covers 12 residues. Here the CDR3 reads CATQGPNYGYTF. CDR3 nucleotide sequence: TGTGCCACACAGGGCCCAAACTATGGCTACACCTTC.

The chain joins TRBV19 to TRBJ2-3; D possibly corresponds to TRBD2 (5 bases). Looked up from germline, CDR1 is LNHDA and CDR2 is SQIVND (reference sequence). V was pared by 3 bases and J by 2 bases, with 12 bases between. There are 15 residues in the CDR3. CDR3 coding DNA: TGTGCCAGTAGTATGGGGTCGGGGTACACAGATACGCAGTATTTT. Its translation: CASSMGSGYTDTQYF.